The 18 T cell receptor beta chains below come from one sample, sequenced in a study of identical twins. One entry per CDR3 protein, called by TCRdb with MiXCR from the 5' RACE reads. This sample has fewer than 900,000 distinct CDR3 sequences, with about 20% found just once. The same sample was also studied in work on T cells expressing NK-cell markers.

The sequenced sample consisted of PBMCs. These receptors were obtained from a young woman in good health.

CDR3 sequence (DNA): TGCGCCAGCAGCGAGCTAGCGGGAGGGCCCTACAATGAGCAGTTCTTC. It encodes CASSELAGGPYNEQFF. This chain connects TRBV5-1 to TRBJ2-1; the match to TRBD2 covers 12 bases. V shed 4 bases and J 2 bases; nucleotides not matched to a gene: 4. The CDR3 loop spans 16 amino acids. Germline V gene sequence: CDR1 SGHRS, CDR2 YFSETQ.

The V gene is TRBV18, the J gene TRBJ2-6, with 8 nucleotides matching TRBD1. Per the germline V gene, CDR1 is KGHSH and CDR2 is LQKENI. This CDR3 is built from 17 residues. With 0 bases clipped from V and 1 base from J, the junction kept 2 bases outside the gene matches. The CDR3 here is CASSPPTGVSGANVLTF. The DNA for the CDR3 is TGTGCCAGCTCACCACCGACAGGGGTATCTGGGGCCAACGTCCTGACTTTC.

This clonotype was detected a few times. The CDR3 reads CASGYPEAFF. CDR3 coding DNA: TGTGCCAGCGGGTACCCTGAAGCTTTCTTT. The V gene is TRBV3-1, the J gene TRBJ1-1; no definite D call. CDR1 and CDR2 from the germline V gene are LGHDT and YNNKEL (reference sequence). Trimming pared 8 bases from V and 6 bases from J, leaving 7 bases between. The CDR3 contains 10 residues.

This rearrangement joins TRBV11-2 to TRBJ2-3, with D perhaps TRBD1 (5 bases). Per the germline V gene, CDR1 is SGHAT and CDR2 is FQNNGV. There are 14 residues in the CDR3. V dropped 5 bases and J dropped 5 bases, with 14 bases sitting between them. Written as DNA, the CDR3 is TGTGCCAGCAGCCCAGACAGTGGGGTAGATACGCAGTATTTT. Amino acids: CASSPDSGVDTQYF.

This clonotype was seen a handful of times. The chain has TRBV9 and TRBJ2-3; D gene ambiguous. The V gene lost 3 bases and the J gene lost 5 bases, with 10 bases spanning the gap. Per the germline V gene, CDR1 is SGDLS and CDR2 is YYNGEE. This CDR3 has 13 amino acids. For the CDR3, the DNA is TGTGCCAGCAGCGCATCTCATGGAGATACGCAGTATTTT. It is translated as CASSASHGDTQYF.

The CDR3 loop is CASSISSGRVNEQFF. For the CDR3, the DNA is TGTGCCAGCAGCATTTCTAGCGGGAGAGTCAATGAGCAGTTCTTC. The rearrangement joins TRBV7-6 to TRBJ2-1, with 10 bases aligning to TRBD2. V was clipped by 5 bases and J by 6 bases; unmatched bases: 7. Germline CDR1 and CDR2: SGHVS and FNYEAQ. The CDR3 length is 15 residues.

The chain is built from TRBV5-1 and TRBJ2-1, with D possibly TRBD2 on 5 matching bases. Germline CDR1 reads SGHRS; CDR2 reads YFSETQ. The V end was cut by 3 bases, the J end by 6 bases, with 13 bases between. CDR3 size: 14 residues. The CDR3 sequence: CASSSGNGGNEQFF. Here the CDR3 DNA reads TGCGCCAGCAGCTCGGGTAATGGAGGCAATGAGCAGTTCTTC.

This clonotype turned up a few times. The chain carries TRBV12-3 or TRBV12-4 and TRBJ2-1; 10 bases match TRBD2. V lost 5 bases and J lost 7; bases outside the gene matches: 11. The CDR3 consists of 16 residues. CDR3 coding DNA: TGTGCCAGCAGTAGCGGGGGGGCCCGAGCTTGGAATGAGCAGTTCTTC. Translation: CASSSGGARAWNEQFF.

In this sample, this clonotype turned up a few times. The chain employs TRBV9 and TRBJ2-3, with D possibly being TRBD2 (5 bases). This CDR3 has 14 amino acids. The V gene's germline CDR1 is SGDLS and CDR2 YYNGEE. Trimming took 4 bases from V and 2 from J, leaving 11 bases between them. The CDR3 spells CASSPGLTTDTQYF. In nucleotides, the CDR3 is TGTGCCAGCAGCCCCGGACTTACCACAGATACGCAGTATTTT.

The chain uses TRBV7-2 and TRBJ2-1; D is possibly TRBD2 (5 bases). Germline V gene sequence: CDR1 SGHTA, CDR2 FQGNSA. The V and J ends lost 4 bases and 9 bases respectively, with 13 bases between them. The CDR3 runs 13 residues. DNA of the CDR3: TGTGCCAGCAGCTCAGGACTGTCCCGTGAGCAGTTCTTC. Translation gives CASSSGLSREQFF.

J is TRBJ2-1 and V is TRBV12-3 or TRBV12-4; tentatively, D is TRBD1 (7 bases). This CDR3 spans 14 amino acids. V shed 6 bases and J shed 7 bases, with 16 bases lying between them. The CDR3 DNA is TGTGCCAGCAGGCGGGACAGCCCCGAAAATGAGCAGTTCTTC. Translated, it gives CASRRDSPENEQFF.

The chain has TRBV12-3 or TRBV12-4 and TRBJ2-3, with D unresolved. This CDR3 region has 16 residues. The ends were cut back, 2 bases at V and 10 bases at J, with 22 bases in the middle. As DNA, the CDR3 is TGTGCCAGCAGTTTAATTTTCGGACCTGGGGATGTGGCGCAGTATTTT. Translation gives CASSLIFGPGDVAQYF.

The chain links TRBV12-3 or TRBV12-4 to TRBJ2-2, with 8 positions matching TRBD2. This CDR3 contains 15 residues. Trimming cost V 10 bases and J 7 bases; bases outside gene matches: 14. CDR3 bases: TGTGCCACAAGAAGGGGGACTAGTTGGCTCGGGGAGCTGTTTTTT. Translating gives CATRRGTSWLGELFF.

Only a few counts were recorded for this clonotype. In DNA form, the CDR3 reads TGTGCTAGTGGGAGACAGGGACCCCAAGAGACCCAGTACTTC. It yields the protein CASGRQGPQETQYF. This sequence joins TRBV12-5 and TRBJ2-5; 7 bases align to TRBD1. J was trimmed by 1 base and V by 6 bases; bases with no gene match: 5. Germline CDR1 LGHNT, CDR2 FRNRAP. The CDR3 covers 14 residues.

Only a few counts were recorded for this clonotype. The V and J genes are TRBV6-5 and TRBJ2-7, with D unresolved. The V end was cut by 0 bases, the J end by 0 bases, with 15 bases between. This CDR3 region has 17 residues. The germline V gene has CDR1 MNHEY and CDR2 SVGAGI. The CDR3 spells CASSYSKVGVSSYEQYF. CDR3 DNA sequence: TGTGCCAGCAGTTACTCGAAGGTTGGCGTTTCCTCCTACGAGCAGTACTTC.

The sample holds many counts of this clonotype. CDR3 sequence (DNA): TGCAGTGCTAGTAAGGGCCGCTACGAGCAGTACTTC. Translated, it gives CSASKGRYEQYF. V and J are TRBV20-1 and TRBJ2-7; D unresolved. The CDR3 extends over 12 amino acids. The V gene lost 3 bases and the J gene lost 3 bases, with 9 bases spanning the gap. Germline V gene sequence: CDR1 DFQATT, CDR2 SNEGSKA (reference sequence).

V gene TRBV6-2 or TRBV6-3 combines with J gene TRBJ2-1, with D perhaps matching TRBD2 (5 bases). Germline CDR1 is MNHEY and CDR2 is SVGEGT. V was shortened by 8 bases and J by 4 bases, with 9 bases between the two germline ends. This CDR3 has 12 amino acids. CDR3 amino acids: CASAIAYNEQFF. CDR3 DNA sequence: TGTGCCAGCGCAATAGCGTACAATGAGCAGTTCTTC.

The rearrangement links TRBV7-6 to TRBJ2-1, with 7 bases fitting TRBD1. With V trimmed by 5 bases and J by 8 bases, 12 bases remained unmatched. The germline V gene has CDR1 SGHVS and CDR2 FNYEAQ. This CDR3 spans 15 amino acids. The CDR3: CASSRPNRGRDEQFF. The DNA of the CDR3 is TGTGCCAGCAGCCGGCCGAACAGGGGCAGGGATGAGCAGTTCTTC. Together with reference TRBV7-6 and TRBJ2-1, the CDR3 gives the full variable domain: GAGVSQSPRYKVTKRGQDVALRCDPISGHVSLYWYRQALGQGPEFLTYFNYEAQQDKSGLPNDRFSAERPEGSISTLTIQRTEQRDSAMYRCASSRPNRGRDEQFFGPGTRLTVL.